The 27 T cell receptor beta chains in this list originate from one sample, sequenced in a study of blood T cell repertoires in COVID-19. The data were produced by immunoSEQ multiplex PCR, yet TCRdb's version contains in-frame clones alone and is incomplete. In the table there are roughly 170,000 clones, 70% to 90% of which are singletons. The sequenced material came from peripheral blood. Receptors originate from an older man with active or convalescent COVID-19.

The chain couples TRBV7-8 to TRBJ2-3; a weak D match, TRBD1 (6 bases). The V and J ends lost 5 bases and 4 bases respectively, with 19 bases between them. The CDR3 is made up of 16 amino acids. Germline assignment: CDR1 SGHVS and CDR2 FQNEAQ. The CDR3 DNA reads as TGTGCCAGCAGCCCCCCCCAGGGACACTTCGCAGATACGCAGTATTTT. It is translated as CASSPPQGHFADTQYF.

The CDR3 sequence: CASSLTHNNEQFF. The CDR3 DNA follows: TGTGCCAGCAGCCTGACACACAACAATGAGCAGTTCTTC. This chain joins TRBV7-9 and TRBJ2-1; unclear D gene. CDR1 is SEHNR and CDR2 is FQNEAQ in the germline V gene (reference sequence). V dropped 5 bases and J dropped 5 bases, with 10 bases sitting between them. The CDR3 covers 13 residues.

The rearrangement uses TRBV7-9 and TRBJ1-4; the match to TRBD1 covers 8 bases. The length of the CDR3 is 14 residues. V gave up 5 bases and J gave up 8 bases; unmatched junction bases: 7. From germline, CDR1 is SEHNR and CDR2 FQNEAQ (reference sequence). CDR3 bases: TGTGCCAGCAGCAAGACAGGGGCGGGAGAAAAACTGTTTTTT. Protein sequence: CASSKTGAGEKLFF.

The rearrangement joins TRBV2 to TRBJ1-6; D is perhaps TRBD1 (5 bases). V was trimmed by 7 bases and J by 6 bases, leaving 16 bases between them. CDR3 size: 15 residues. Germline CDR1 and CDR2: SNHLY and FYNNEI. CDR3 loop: CASNRGDVGNSPLHF. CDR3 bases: TGTGCCAGCAACCGGGGGGACGTAGGTAATTCACCCCTCCACTTT.

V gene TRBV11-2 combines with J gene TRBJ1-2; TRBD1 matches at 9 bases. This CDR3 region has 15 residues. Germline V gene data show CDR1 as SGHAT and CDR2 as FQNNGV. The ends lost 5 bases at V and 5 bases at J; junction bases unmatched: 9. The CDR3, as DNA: TGTGCCAGCAGCGACCCGGGACAGGGCTTTTATGGCTACACCTTC. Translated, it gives CASSDPGQGFYGYTF.

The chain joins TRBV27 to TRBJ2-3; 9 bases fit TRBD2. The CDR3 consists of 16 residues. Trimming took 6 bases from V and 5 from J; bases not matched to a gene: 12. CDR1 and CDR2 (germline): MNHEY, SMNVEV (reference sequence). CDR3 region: CASSPLGGGAIDTQYF. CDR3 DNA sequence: TGTGCCAGCAGCCCCCTCGGCGGGGGGGCGATAGATACGCAGTATTTT.

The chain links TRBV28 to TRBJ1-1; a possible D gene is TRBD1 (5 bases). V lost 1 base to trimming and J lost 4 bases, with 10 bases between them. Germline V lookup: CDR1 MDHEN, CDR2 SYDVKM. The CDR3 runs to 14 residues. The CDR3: CASSLFGGTTEAFF. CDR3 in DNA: TGTGCCAGCAGTTTATTCGGGGGAACCACTGAAGCTTTCTTT.

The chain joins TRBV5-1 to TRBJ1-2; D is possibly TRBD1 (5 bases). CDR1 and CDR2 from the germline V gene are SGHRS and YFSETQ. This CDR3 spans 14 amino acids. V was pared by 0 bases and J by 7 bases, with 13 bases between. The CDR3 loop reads CASSLDSGRGGYTF. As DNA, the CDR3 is TGCGCCAGCAGCTTGGATTCGGGGAGGGGTGGCTACACCTTC. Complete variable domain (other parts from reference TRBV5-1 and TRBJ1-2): KAGVTQTPRYLIKTRGQQVTLSCSPISGHRSVSWYQQTPGQGLQFLFEYFSETQRNKGNFPGRFSGRQFSNSRSEMNVSTLELGDSALYLCASSLDSGRGGYTFGSGTRLTVV.

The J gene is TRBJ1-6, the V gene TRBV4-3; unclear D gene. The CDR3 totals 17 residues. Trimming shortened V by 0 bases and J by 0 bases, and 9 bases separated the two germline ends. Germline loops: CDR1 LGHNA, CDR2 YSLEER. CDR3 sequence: CASSQDVISSYNSPLHF. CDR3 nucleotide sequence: TGCGCCAGCAGCCAAGACGTGATCAGCTCCTATAATTCACCCCTCCACTTT.

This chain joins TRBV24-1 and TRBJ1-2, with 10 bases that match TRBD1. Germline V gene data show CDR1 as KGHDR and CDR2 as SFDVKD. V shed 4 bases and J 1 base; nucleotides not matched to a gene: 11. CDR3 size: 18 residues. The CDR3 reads CATSEFRGTGANNYGYTF. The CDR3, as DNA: TGTGCCACCAGTGAATTTAGGGGGACAGGGGCCAATAACTATGGCTACACCTTC.

The chain's CDR3 is CASSPRQPSSYEQYF. In DNA form, the CDR3 reads TGCGCCAGCAGCCCCAGACAGCCCAGCTCCTACGAGCAGTACTTC. The J gene is TRBJ2-7, the V gene TRBV5-1; tentative D call: TRBD1 (5 bases). Germline V gene data show CDR1 as SGHRS and CDR2 as YFSETQ. V was clipped by 4 bases and J by 0 bases, with 14 bases between them. The CDR3 sequence is 15 residues long.

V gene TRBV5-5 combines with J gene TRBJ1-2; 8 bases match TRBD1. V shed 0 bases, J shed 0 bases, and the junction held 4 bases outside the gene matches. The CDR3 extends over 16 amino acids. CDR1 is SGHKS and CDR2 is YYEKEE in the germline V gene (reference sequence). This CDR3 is CASSLGQGTANYGYTF. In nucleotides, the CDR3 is TGTGCCAGCAGCTTGGGACAGGGGACAGCTAACTATGGCTACACCTTC.

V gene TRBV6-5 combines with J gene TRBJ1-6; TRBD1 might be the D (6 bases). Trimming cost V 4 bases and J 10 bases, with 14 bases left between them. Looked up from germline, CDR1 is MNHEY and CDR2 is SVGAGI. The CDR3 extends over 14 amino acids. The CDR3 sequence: CASSWEGQNSPLHF. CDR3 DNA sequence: TGTGCCAGCAGTTGGGAAGGACAGAACTCACCCCTCCACTTT.

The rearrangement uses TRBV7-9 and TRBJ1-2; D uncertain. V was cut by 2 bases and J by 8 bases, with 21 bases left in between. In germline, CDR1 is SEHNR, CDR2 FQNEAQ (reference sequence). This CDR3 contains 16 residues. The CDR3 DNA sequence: TGTGCCAGCAGCTTATCGGAGCGCGGGGATCTGGGGGGCTACACCTTC. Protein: CASSLSERGDLGGYTF.

CDR3: CASSPTQGGNGYTF. CDR3 DNA sequence: TGTGCCAGCAGCCCGACACAGGGAGGGAATGGCTACACCTTC. V usage is TRBV7-2 and J usage is TRBJ1-2; TRBD1 is a possible D gene (6 bases). V was trimmed by 5 bases and J by 6 bases, leaving 16 bases between them. Germline CDR1 and CDR2: SGHTA and FQGNSA. This CDR3 region has 14 residues.

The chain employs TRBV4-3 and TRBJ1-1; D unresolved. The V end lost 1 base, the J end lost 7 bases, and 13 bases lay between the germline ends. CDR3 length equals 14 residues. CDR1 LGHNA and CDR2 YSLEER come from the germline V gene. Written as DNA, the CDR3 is TGCGCCAGCAGCCAAGTCGGTGGCAGGATTGAAGCTTTCTTT. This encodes CASSQVGGRIEAFF.

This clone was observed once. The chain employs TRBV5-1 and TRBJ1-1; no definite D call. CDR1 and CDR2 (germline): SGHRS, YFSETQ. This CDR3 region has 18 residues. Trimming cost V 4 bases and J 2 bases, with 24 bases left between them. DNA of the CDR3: TGCGCCAGCAGCATGCGTAACTTCGCGCTGAGGGTTAACACTGAAGCTTTCTTT. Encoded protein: CASSMRNFALRVNTEAFF.

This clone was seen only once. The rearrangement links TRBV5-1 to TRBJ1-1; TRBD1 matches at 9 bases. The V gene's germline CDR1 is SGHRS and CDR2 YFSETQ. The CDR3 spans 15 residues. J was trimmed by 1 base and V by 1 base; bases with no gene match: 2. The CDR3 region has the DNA TGCGCCAGCAGCTTGACAGGGGGCAGGAACACTGAAGCTTTCTTT. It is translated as CASSLTGGRNTEAFF.

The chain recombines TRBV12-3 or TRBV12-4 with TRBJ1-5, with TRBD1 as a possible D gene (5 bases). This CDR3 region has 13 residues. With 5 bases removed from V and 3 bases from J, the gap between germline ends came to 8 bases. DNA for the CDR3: TGTGCCAGCAGTCCGACAGACAATCAGCCCCAGCATTTT. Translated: CASSPTDNQPQHF.

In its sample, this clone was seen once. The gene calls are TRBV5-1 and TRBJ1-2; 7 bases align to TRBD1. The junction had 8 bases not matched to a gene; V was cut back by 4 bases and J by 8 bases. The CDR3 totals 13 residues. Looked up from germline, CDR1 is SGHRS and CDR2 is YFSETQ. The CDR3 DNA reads TGCGCCAGCAGCCCAACAGGGGACGGAGGCTACACCTTC. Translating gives CASSPTGDGGYTF.

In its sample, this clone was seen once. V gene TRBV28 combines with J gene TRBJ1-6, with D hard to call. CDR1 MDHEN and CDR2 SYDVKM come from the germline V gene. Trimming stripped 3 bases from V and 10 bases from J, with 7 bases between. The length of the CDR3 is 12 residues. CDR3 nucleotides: TGTGCCAGCAGTTTGGTGAGCTCACCCCTCCACTTT. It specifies CASSLVSSPLHF.

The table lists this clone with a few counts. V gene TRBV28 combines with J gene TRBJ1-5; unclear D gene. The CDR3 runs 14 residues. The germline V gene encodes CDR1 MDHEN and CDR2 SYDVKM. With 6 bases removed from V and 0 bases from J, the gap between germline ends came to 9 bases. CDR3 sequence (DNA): TGTGCCAGCAGGCCAGGCATTAGCAATCAGCCCCAGCATTTT. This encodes CASRPGISNQPQHF.

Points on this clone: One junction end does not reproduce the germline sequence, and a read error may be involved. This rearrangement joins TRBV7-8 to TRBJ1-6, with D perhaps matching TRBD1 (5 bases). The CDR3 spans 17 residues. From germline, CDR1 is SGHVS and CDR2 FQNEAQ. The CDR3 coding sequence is TGTGCCAGCAGCAAACGGGGGGACTCCTCCTTTAATTCACCCCTCCACTTT. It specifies CASSKRGDSSFNSPLHF.

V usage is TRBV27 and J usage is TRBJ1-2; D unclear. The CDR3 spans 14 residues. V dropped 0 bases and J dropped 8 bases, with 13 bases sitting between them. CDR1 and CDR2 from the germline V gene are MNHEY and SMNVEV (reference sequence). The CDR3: CASSLSLSTFGYTF. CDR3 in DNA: TGTGCCAGCAGTTTATCCCTTAGCACTTTCGGCTACACCTTC.

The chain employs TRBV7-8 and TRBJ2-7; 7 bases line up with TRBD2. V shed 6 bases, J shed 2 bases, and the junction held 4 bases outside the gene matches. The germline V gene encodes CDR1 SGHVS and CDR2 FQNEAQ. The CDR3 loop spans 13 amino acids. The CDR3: CASSSLATYEQYF. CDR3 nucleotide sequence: TGTGCCAGCAGTTCACTAGCGACCTACGAGCAGTACTTC.

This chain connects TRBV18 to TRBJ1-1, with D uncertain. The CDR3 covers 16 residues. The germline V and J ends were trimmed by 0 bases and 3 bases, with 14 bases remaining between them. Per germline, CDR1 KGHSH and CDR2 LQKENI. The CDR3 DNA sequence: TGTGCCAGCTCACCACCTAGGCCGGGAGGGTACACTGAAGCTTTCTTT. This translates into CASSPPRPGGYTEAFF.

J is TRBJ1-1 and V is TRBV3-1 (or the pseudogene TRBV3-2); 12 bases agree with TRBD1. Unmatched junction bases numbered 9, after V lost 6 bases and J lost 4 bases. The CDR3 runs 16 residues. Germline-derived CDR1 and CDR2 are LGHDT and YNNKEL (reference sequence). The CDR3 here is CASRRDRGPLGTEAFF. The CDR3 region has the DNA TGTGCCAGCAGACGGGACAGGGGGCCCTTGGGCACTGAAGCTTTCTTT.